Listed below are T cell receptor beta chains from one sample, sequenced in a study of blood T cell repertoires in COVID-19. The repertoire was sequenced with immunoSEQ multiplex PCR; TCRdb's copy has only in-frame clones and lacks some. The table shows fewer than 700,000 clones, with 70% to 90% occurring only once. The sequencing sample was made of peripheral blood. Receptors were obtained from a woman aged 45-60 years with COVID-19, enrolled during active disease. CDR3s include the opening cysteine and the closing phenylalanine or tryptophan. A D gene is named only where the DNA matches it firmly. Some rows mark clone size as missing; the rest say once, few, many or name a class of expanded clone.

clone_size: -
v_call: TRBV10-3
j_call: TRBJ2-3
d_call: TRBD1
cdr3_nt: TGTGCCATCAGGGGGGACAGTTCTGGGGATACGCAGTATTTT
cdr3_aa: CAIRGDSSGDTQYF

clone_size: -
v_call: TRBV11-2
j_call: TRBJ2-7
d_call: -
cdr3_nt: TGTGCCAGCAGCCCATATCCTCGGGGTGGCACCTACGAGCAGTACTTC
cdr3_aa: CASSPYPRGGTYEQYF

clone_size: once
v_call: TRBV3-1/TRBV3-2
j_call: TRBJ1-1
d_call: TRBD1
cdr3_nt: TGTGCCAGCAGCCCCGGGACAGGGGGAATGAGTTTCACTGAAGCTTTCTTT
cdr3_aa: CASSPGTGGMSFTEAFF

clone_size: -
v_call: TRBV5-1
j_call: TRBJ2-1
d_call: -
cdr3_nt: TGCGCCAGCAGCTTGGCGAGGGATGAGCAGTTCTTC
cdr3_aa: CASSLARDEQFF

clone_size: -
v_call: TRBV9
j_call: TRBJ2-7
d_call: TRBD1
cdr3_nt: TGTGCCAGCAGCGGGACAGGGGAGAAGGGCGAGCAGTACTTC
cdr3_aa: CASSGTGEKGEQYF

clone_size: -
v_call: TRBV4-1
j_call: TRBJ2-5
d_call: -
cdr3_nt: TGCGCCAGCAGCCACCCGCGGGAGACCCAGTACTTC
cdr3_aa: CASSHPRETQYF

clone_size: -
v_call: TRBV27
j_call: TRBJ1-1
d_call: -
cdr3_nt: TGTGCCAGCAGTTTAGGTAGGAGGAACACTGAAGCTTTCTTT
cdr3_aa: CASSLGRRNTEAFF

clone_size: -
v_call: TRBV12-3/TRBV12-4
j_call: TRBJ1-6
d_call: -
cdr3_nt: TGTGCCAGCAGTTACGACGGGGCACCCCTCCACTTT
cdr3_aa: CASSYDGAPLHF

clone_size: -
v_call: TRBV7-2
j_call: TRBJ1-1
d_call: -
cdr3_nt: TGTGCCAGCAGCAGCAGAGGGGGAGCCCCTGAAGCTTTCTTT
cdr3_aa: CASSSRGGAPEAFF

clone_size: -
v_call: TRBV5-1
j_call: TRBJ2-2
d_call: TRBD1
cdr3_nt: TGCGCCAGCAGCTCGACAGGGATGAACACCGGGGAGCTGTTTTTT
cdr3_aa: CASSSTGMNTGELFF

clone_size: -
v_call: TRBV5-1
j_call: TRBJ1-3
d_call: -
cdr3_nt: TGCGCCAGCAGTATCGGGGGTGGAAACACCATATATTTT
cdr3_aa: CASSIGGGNTIYF

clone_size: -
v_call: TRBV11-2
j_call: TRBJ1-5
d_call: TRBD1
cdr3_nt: TGTGCCAGCAGTCTTACAGGGGACAGCAATCAGCCCCAGCATTTT
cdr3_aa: CASSLTGDSNQPQHF

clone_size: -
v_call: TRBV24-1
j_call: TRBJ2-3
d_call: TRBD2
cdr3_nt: TGTGCCACCAGTGACCCCGGACTAGCGGGGGAAACGGGGGATACGCAGTATTTT
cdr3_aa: CATSDPGLAGETGDTQYF

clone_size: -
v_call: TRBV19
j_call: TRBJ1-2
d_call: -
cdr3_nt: TGTGCCAGTAGTATCAGGGGCGACTATGGCTACACCTTC
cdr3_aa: CASSIRGDYGYTF

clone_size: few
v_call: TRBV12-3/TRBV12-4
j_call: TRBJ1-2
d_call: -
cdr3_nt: TGTGCCAGCAGTTTGGAGGGATATGGCTACACCTTC
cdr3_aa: CASSLEGYGYTF

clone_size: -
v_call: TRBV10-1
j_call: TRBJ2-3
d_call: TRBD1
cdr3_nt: TGCGCCAGCAGTGAGTCACAGGGGCGAGATACGCAGTATTTT
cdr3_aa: CASSESQGRDTQYF

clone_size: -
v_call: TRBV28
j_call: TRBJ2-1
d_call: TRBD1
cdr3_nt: TGTGCCAGCAGTTCCGGGACAGGGGCCTACAATGAGCAGTTCTTC
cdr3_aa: CASSSGTGAYNEQFF

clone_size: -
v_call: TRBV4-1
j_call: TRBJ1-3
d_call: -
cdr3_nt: TGCGCCAGCAGCCAAGATCGGGGGGCACTTGTCGGAAACACCATATATTTT
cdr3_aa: CASSQDRGALVGNTIYF

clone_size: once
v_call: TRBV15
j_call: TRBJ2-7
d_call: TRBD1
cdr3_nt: TGTGCCACCAGCAGAGGGCAGGGGGCTACGGGACTCTACGAGCAGTACTTC
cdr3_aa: CATSRGQGATGLYEQYF

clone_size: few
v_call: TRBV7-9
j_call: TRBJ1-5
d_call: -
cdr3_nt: TGTGCCAGCAGCCAAGGGGATCAGCCCCAGCATTTT
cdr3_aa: CASSQGDQPQHF

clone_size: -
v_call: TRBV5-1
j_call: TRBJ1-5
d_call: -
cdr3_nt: TGCGCCAGCAGCGAGACGGCGGACAGTTTTATGCATTTT
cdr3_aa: CASSETADSFMHF

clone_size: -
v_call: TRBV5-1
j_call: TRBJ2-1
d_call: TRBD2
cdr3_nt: TGCGCCAGCAGCTTCGAGACTAGCGGGAATGAGCAGTTCTTC
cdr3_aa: CASSFETSGNEQFF

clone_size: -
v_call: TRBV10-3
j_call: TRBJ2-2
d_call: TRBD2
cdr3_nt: TGTGCCATCAAGACTAGCGGGGACACCGGGGAGCTGTTTTTT
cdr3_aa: CAIKTSGDTGELFF

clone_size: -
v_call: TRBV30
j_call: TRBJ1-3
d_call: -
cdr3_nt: TGTGCCTGGAGTGTACGAGGGCTCTTTGGAAACACCATATATTTT
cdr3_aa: CAWSVRGLFGNTIYF